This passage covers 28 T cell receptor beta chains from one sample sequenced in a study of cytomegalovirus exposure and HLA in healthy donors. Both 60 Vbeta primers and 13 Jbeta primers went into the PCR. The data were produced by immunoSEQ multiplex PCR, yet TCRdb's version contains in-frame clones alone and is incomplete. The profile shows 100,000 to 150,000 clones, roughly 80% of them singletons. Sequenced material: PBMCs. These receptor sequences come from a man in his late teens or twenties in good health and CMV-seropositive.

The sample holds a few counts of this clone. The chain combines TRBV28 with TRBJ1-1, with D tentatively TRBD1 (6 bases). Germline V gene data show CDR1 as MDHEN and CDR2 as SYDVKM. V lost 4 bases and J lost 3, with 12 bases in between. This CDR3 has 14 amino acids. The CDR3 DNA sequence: TGTGCCAGCAGTTCCACAGGGTTGGACACTGAAGCTTTCTTT. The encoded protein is CASSSTGLDTEAFF.

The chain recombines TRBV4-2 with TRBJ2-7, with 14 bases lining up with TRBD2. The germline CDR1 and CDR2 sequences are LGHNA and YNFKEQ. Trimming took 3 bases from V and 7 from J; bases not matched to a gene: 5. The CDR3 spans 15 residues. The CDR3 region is CASSQTSGGAGEQYF. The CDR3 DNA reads TGTGCCAGCAGCCAGACTAGCGGGGGGGCGGGAGAGCAGTACTTC.

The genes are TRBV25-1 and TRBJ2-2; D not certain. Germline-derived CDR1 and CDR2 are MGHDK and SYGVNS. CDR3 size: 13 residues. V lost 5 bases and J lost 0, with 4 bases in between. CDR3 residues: CASSSTNTGELFF. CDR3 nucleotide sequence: TGTGCCAGCAGTTCAACGAACACCGGGGAGCTGTTTTTT.

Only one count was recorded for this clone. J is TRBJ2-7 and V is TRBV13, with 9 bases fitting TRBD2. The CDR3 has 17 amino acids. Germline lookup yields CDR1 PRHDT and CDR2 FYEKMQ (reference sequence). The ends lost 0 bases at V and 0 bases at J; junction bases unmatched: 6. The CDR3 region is CASSLGRVAGDSYEQYF. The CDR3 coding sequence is TGTGCCAGCAGCTTAGGCCGAGTAGCGGGGGACTCCTACGAGCAGTACTTC.

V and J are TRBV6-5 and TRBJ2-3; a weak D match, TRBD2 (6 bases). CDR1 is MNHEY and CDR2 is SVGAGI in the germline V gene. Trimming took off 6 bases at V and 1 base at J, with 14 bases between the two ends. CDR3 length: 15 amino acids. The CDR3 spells CASSLDERGTDTQYF. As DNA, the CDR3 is TGTGCCAGCAGCCTTGACGAGCGGGGCACAGATACGCAGTATTTT.

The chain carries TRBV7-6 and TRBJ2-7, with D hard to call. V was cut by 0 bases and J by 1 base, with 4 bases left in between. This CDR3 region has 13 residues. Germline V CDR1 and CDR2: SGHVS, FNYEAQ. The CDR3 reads CASSLAASYEQYF. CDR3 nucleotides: TGTGCCAGCAGCTTAGCAGCGTCCTACGAGCAGTACTTC.

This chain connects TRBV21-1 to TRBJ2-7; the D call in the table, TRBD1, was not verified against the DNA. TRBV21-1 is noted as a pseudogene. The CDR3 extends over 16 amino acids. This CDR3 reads CASSKWDRDQNYEQYF. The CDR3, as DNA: TGTGCCAGCAGCAAATGGGACAGGGACCAAAACTACGAGCAGTACTTC.

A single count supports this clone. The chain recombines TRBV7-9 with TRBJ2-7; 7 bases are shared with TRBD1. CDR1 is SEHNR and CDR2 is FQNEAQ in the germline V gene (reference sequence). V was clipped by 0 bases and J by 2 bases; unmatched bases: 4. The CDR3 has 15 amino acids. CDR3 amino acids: CASSLAGGPTYEQYF. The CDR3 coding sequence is TGTGCCAGCAGCTTAGCAGGGGGCCCTACCTACGAGCAGTACTTC.

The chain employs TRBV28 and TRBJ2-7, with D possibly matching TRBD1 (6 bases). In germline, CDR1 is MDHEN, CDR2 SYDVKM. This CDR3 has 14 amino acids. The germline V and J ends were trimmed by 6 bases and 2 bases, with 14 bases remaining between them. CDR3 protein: CASSLVRGTYEQYF. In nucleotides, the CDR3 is TGTGCCAGCAGCCTGGTCAGGGGAACCTACGAGCAGTACTTC. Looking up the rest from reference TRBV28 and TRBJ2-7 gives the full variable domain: DVKVTQSSRYLVKRTGEKVFLECVQDMDHENMFWYRQDPGLGLRLIYFSYDVKMKEKGDIPEGYSVSREKKERFSLILESASTNQTSMYLCASSLVRGTYEQYFGPGTRLTVT.

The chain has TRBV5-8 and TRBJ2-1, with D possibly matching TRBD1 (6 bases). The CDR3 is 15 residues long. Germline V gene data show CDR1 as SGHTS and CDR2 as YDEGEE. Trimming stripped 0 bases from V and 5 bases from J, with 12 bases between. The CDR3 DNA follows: TGTGCCAGCAGCTTGGGACAGGAACCTGACAATGAGCAGTTCTTC. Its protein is CASSLGQEPDNEQFF.

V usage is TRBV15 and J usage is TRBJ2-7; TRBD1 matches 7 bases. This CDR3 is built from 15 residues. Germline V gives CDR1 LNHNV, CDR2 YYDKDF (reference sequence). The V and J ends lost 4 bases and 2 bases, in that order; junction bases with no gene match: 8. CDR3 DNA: TGTGCCACCAGCACAAACAGGGGTACCACCTACGAGCAGTACTTC. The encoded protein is CATSTNRGTTYEQYF.

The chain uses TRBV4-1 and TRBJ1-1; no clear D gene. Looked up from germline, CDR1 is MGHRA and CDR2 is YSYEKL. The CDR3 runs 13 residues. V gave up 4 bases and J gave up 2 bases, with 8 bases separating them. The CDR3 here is CASSLTPNTEAFF. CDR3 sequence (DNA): TGCGCCAGCAGCCTGACACCCAACACTGAAGCTTTCTTT.

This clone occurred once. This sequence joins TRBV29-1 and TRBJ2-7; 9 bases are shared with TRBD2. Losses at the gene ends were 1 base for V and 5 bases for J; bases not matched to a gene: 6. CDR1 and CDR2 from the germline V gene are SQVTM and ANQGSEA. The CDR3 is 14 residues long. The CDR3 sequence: CSVEVSGGTHEQYF. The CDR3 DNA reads TGCAGCGTTGAAGTTAGCGGGGGTACTCACGAGCAGTACTTC.

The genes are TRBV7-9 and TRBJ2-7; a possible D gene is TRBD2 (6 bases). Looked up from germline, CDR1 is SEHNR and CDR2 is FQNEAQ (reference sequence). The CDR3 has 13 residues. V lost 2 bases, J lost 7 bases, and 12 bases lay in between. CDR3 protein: CASSLIGGEEQYF. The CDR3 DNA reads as TGTGCCAGCAGCTTAATAGGAGGGGAAGAGCAGTACTTC.

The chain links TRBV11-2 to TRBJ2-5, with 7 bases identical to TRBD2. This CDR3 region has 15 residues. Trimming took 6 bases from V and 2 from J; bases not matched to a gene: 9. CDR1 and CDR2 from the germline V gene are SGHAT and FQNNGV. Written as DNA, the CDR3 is TGTGCCAGCAGTCGGACTAGTGGAGGTCAAGAGACCCAGTACTTC. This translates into CASSRTSGGQETQYF.

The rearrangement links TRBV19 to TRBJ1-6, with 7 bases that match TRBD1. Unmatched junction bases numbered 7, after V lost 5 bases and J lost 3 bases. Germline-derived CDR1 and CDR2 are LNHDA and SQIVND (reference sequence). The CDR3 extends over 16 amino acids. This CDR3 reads CASSAGQSIYNSPLHF. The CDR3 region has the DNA TGTGCCAGTAGTGCGGGACAGAGTATCTATAATTCACCCCTCCACTTT.

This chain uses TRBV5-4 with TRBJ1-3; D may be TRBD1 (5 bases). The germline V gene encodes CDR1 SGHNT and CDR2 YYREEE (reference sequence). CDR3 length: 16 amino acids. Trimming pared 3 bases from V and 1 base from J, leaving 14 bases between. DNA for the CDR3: TGTGCCAGCAGCTCGGGGGGTTTGCAATCTGGAAACACCATATATTTT. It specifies CASSSGGLQSGNTIYF.

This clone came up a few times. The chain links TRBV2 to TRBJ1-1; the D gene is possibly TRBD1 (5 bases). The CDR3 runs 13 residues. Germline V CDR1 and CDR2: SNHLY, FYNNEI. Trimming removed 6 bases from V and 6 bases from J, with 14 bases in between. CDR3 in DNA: TGTGCCAGCAGGGAGCAGGGTTACGCTGAAGCTTTCTTT. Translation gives CASREQGYAEAFF.

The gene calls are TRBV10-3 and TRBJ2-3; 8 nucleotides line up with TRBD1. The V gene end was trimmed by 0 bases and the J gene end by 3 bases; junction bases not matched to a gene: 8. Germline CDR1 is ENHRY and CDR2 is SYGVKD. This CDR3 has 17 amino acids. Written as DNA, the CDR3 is TGTGCCATCAGTGAGTCGAGTGACAGGGGTTGGACAGATACGCAGTATTTT. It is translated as CAISESSDRGWTDTQYF.

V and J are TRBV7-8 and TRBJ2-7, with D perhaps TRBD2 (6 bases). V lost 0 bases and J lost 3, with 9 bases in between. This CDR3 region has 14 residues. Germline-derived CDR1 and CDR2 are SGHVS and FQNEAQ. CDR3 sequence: CASSLAGGGYEQYF. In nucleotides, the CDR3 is TGTGCCAGCAGCTTAGCTGGGGGAGGCTACGAGCAGTACTTC.

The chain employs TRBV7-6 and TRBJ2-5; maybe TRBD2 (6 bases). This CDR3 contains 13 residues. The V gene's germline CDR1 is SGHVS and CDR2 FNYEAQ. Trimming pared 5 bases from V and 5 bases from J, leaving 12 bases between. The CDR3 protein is CASSPGRGETQYF. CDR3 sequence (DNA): TGTGCCAGCAGCCCCGGACGGGGGGAGACCCAGTACTTC.

The CDR3 spells CASSPPWTGDEKLFF. CDR3 coding DNA: TGTGCCAGCAGCCCGCCCTGGACAGGGGATGAAAAACTGTTTTTT. V gene TRBV4-2 combines with J gene TRBJ1-4; 9 bases are a match to TRBD1. CDR3 length equals 15 residues. In germline, CDR1 is LGHNA, CDR2 YNFKEQ. V was pared by 4 bases and J by 6 bases, with 6 bases of the junction left unmatched.

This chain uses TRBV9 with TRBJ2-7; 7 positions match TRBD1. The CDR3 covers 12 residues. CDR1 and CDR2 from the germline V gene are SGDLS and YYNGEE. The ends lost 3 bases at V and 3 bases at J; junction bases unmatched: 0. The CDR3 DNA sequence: TGTGCCAGCAGCGGACAGGGCTACGAGCAGTACTTC. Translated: CASSGQGYEQYF.

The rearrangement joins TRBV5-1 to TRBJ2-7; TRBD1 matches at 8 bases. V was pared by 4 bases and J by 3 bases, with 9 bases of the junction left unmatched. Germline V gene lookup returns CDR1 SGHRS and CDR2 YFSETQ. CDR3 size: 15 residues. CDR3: CASSPHGQGGYEQYF. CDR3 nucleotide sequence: TGCGCCAGCAGCCCCCATGGACAGGGAGGCTACGAGCAGTACTTC. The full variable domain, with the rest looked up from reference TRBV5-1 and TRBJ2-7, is KAGVTQTPRYLIKTRGQQVTLSCSPISGHRSVSWYQQTPGQGLQFLFEYFSETQRNKGNFPGRFSGRQFSNSRSEMNVSTLELGDSALYLCASSPHGQGGYEQYFGPGTRLTVT.

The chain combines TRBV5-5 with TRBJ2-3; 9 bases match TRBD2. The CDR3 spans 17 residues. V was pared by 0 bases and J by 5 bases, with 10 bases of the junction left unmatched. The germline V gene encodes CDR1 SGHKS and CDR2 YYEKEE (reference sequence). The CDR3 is CASSLVVSGGSGDTQYF. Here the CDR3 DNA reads TGTGCCAGCAGCTTGGTGGTTAGCGGGGGCTCGGGAGATACGCAGTATTTT.

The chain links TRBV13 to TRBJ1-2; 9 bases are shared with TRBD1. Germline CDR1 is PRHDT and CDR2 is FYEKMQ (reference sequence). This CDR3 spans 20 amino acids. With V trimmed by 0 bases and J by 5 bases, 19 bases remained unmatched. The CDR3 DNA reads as TGTGCCAGCAGCTTAGGGAGGAACGCGGACAGGGGCATTTACAGATATGGCTACACCTTC. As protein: CASSLGRNADRGIYRYGYTF.

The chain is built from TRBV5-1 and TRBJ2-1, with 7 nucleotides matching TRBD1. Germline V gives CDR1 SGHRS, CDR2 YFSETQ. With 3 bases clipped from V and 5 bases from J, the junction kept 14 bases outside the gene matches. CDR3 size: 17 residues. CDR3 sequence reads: CASSSLPRDSQDNEQFF. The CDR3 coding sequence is TGCGCCAGCAGCTCCCTTCCCCGGGACAGCCAAGACAATGAGCAGTTCTTC.

As DNA, the CDR3 is TGTGCCAGCAGTTTCCCTCAGGGGGCGGTCTATGGCTACACCTTC. Protein: CASSFPQGAVYGYTF. This chain links TRBV28 with TRBJ1-2; TRBD1 agrees at 8 bases. CDR1 MDHEN and CDR2 SYDVKM come from the germline V gene. The V and J ends lost 3 bases and 4 bases, in that order; junction bases with no gene match: 7. The CDR3 totals 15 residues.